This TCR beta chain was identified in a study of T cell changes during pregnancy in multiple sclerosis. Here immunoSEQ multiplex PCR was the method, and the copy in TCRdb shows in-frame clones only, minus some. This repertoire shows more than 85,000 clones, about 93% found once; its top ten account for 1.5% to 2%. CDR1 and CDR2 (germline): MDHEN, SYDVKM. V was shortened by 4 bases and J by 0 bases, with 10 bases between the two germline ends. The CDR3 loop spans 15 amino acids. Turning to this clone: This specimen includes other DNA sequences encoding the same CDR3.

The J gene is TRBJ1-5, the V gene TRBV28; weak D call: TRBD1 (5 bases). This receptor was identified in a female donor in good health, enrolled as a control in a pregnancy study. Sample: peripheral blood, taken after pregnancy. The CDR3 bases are TGTGCCAGCAGTTCGAGACAGTATAGCAATCAGCCCCAGCATTTT. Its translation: CASSSRQYSNQPQHF.